A selection of T cell receptor beta chains follows, all from one sample in a study of beta chain features in type 1 diabetes. Assay: immunoSEQ multiplex PCR; the TCRdb copy retains only in-frame clones and omits some. The table includes hundreds of thousands of clones, about an eighth detected once. The sequenced sample consisted of naive CD4+ T cells from blood. Receptors were obtained from a young woman in good health. Each CDR3 is given with its conserved first and last residue. The D gene is left open where the match is weak. Not all rows give a size; the values are once, few, many and, for expanded clones, a class.

j_gene | v_gene | d_gene | abundance | CDR3nt | CDR3aa
TRBJ2-1 | TRBV11-2 | TRBD1 | few | TGTGCCAGCAGCCTACCTCGGGACAGGGGGCATGAGCAGTTCTTC | CASSLPRDRGHEQFF
TRBJ2-3 | TRBV5-8 | - | - | TGTGCCAGCAGCTTACTAGCCACAGATACGCAGTATTTT | CASSLLATDTQYF
TRBJ1-1 | TRBV11-1 | TRBD1 | - | TGTGCCAGCAGCTTGGACAGGGGCTCTGAAGCTTTCTTT | CASSLDRGSEAFF
TRBJ1-6 | TRBV9 | - | few | TGTGCCAGCAGCGTAGTGTCAGCGGGGAGCAGTTCACCCCTCCACTTT | CASSVVSAGSSSPLHF
TRBJ2-1 | TRBV4-1 | - | - | TGCGCCAGCAGCCAAGATGGGGGTCTCTACAATGAGCAGTTCTTC | CASSQDGGLYNEQFF
TRBJ2-3 | TRBV29-1 | TRBD2 | few | TGCAGCGTTGAGTTCTCGCGGGGGGTCCGCACAGATACGCAGTATTTT | CSVEFSRGVRTDTQYF
TRBJ2-7 | TRBV6-5 | - | - | TGTGCCAGCAGTTACCAAAGACTAGGCCAAGACTACGAGCAGTACTTC | CASSYQRLGQDYEQYF
TRBJ2-1 | TRBV9 | - | - | TGTGCCAGCAGCGTTTCGGGCGGAACCTACAATGAGCAGTTCTTC | CASSVSGGTYNEQFF
TRBJ1-5 | TRBV7-2 | TRBD1 | few | TGTGCCAGCAGCACCACCTCGACAGGGCGGGGACAGCCCCAGCATTTT | CASSTTSTGRGQPQHF
TRBJ2-5 | TRBV25-1 | TRBD1 | few | TGTGCCAGCAGTGAATTGAGGACAGGCTACAGGTACCAGTACTTC | CASSELRTGYRYQYF
TRBJ2-3 | TRBV5-1 | TRBD1 | few | TGCGCCAGCAGTTTACAGGGGAGAGGGTATACAGATACGCAGTATTTT | CASSLQGRGYTDTQYF
TRBJ2-7 | TRBV19 | TRBD2 | few | TGTGCCAGTAGGAAACAGGGGACTAGCGGAGCCACCTACGAGCAGTACTTC | CASRKQGTSGATYEQYF
TRBJ2-1 | TRBV7-9 | - | few | TGTGCCAGCAGCTTAGCGTCGGACCGGAGGATCTTC | CASSLASDRRIF
TRBJ1-1 | TRBV7-9 | - | - | TGTGCCAGCCCCACTGAAGCTTTCTTT | CASPTEAFF
TRBJ2-1 | TRBV9 | - | - | TGTGCCAGCAGCGTCACCGGGACTCCTTACAATGAGCAGTTCTTC | CASSVTGTPYNEQFF
TRBJ2-3 | TRBV7-2 | - | few | TGTGCCAGCAGCCGTCGGAGGGGCACAGATACGCAGTATTTT | CASSRRRGTDTQYF
TRBJ2-4 | TRBV25-1 | - | - | TGTGCCAGCAGTGAGGCCCAGGGTCGGGGAGCCAAAAACATTCAGTACTTC | CASSEAQGRGAKNIQYF
TRBJ2-1 | TRBV9 | TRBD2 | few | TGTGCCAGCAGCCAACTAGCGGGGAGTTACAATGAGCAGTTCTTC | CASSQLAGSYNEQFF
TRBJ2-5 | TRBV9 | - | few | TGTGCCAGCAGCGTAGGAGGGCTCCAAGAGACCCAGTACTTC | CASSVGGLQETQYF
TRBJ2-5 | TRBV28 | - | - | TGTGCCAGCAGTTTCATCGACCGTTCGGAGACCCAGTACTTC | CASSFIDRSETQYF
TRBJ1-1 | TRBV7-2 | - | - | TGTGCCAGCAGCCCCGGACGGGAGAACACTGAAGCTTTCTTT | CASSPGRENTEAFF
TRBJ2-5 | TRBV2 | - | - | TGTGCCAGCAGCAGCTACCAGGGAAGAGGGGTGACCCAGTACTTC | CASSSYQGRGVTQYF
TRBJ2-7 | TRBV30 | - | many | TGTGCCTGGGACAGAGGATTCTCCTACGAGCAGTACTTC | CAWDRGFSYEQYF
TRBJ2-7 | TRBV7-2 | TRBD2 | - | TGTGCCAGCAGCCCCCCTCTTCCTAGCGGGATTTACGAGCAGTACTTC | CASSPPLPSGIYEQYF
TRBJ2-4 | TRBV9 | TRBD1 | few | TGTGCCAGCAGCGTTGGGGACAGGGTAGCCAAAAACATTCAGTACTTC | CASSVGDRVAKNIQYF
TRBJ1-1 | TRBV29-1 | - | few | TGCAGCGTTGTCAGGGGCACGAACACTGAAGCTTTCTTT | CSVVRGTNTEAFF
TRBJ1-6 | TRBV11-1 | - | - | TGTGCCAGCAGCTCAAATACTTCACCCCTCCACTTT | CASSSNTSPLHF